Each of the 18 T cell receptor beta chains below was sequenced from the same sample in a study of kidney transplant recipient with SARS-CoV-2 infection. MiXCR, run by TCRdb on the reads, gives a single entry per CDR3 protein. Of about 250,000 distinct CDR3 sequences in the sample, under 30% are singletons; the top ten hold roughly 7.3%. Sequencing was performed on a blood sample, taken at baseline and on day 111 from a kidney transplant recipient. The receptors come from a male patient between 25 and 40 years old who had COVID-19 and was a kidney transplant recipient. The graft donor may be the source of some T cells.

There are many counts of this clonotype. J is TRBJ1-6 and V is TRBV25-1; no clear D gene. The CDR3 runs 14 residues. Germline V CDR1 and CDR2: MGHDK, SYGVNS. V was cut by 8 bases and J by 0 bases, with 8 bases left in between. CDR3 amino acids: CASVKSSYNSPLHF. For the CDR3, the DNA is TGTGCCAGCGTGAAGAGCTCCTATAATTCACCCCTCCACTTT.

This clonotype was detected many times. The chain links TRBV13 to TRBJ2-6, with no clear D. V was trimmed by 6 bases and J by 16 bases, leaving 34 bases between them. CDR3 length: 18 residues. CDR1 PRHDT and CDR2 FYEKMQ come from the germline V gene (reference sequence). The CDR3 nucleotides read TGTGCCAGCAGTCAACCGCAGCTGAGTACAAAGTCGGGCCAACGTCTGACTTTC. Its translation is CASSQPQLSTKSGQRLTF.

This clonotype was picked up many times. The chain is built from TRBV5-1 and TRBJ1-3; D is unresolved. V was shortened by 0 bases and J by 0 bases, with 13 bases between the two germline ends. The CDR3 contains 17 residues. CDR1 SGHRS and CDR2 YFSETQ come from the germline V gene. The CDR3: CASSLAGPTSSGNTIYF. The CDR3 DNA reads as TGCGCCAGCAGCTTGGCAGGCCCGACAAGCTCTGGAAACACCATATATTTT.

There are many counts of this clonotype. V is TRBV11-2 and J is TRBJ1-2, with TRBD1 identical over 9 bases. Germline V gene sequence: CDR1 SGHAT, CDR2 FQNNGV. CDR3 size: 14 residues. Trimming at V came to 5 bases and at J to 6 bases, leaving 7 bases not matched to a gene. In nucleotides, the CDR3 is TGTGCCAGCAGCACGGGGACAGGGTTCCATGGCTACACCTTC. Protein product: CASSTGTGFHGYTF.

Comments on this clonotype: This may arise from a read error, as a much more abundant clone is one base away. V and J are TRBV25-1 and TRBJ1-2, with D unclear. CDR1 is MGHDK and CDR2 is SYGVNS in the germline V gene. V lost 4 bases, J lost 4 bases, and 22 bases lay in between. CDR3 size: 17 residues. The chain's CDR3 is CASSGALELGKTYGYTF. The DNA of the CDR3 is TGTGCCAGCAGTGGGGCGCTAGAACTGGGAAAGACCTATGGCTACACCTTC.

This clonotype was found many times. The V gene is TRBV6-1, the J gene TRBJ1-2, with D unresolved. The CDR3 is 17 amino acids. Germline-derived CDR1 and CDR2 are MNHNS and SASEGT. Trimming removed 5 bases at V and 4 bases at J, with 23 bases between. The CDR3 bases are TGTGCCAGCAGTCCCTTGCACTCTATGCGAAAGACCTATGGCTACACCTTC. Its protein product is CASSPLHSMRKTYGYTF.

This clonotype was picked up many times. The chain couples TRBV28 to TRBJ2-1; TRBD2 matches at 11 bases. This CDR3 contains 15 residues. The trim removed 1 base at V and 6 bases at J, leaving 2 bases unmatched. Germline V gene sequence: CDR1 MDHEN, CDR2 SYDVKM. CDR3 nucleotide sequence: TGTGCCAGCAGTTTATCTAGCGGGAGGCGCAATGAGCAGTTCTTC. It codes for CASSLSSGRRNEQFF.

This clonotype was recorded many times. CDR3 region: CASSPSLSGNTIYF. The CDR3 DNA reads as TGTGCCAGCAGCCCCAGCCTCTCTGGAAACACCATATATTTT. This chain connects TRBV3-1 to TRBJ1-3; D is ambiguous. CDR1 is LGHDT and CDR2 is YNNKEL in the germline V gene (reference sequence). The CDR3 totals 14 residues. The V gene lost 4 bases and the J gene lost 0 bases, with 7 bases spanning the gap.

This clonotype was detected ten times or more. The rearrangement joins TRBV29-1 to TRBJ1-1; D possibly corresponds to TRBD1 (5 bases). The CDR3 has 14 residues. V was pared by 4 bases and J by 1 base, with 13 bases between. CDR1 is SQVTM, CDR2 ANQGSEA, per germline. DNA for the CDR3: TGCAGCGTTGCCCGCAGGGATGAGAACACTGAAGCTTTCTTT. Amino acid sequence: CSVARRDENTEAFF. Together with reference TRBV29-1 and TRBJ1-1, the CDR3 gives the full variable domain: SAVISQKPSRDICQRGTSLTIQCQVDSQVTMMFWYRQQPGQSLTLIATANQGSEATYESGFVIDKFPISRPNLTFSTLTVSNMSPEDSSIYLCSVARRDENTEAFFGQGTRLTVV.

A note on this clonotype: A much larger clonotype is one base distant, so this may be a read error. The chain links TRBV4-2 to TRBJ1-2; the match to TRBD1 covers 9 bases. Germline CDR1 is LGHNA and CDR2 is YNFKEQ. The V gene end was trimmed by 5 bases and the J gene end by 4 bases; junction bases not matched to a gene: 17. This CDR3 comprises 18 residues. The DNA for the CDR3 is TGTGCCAGCAGCGAGTACGGGACAGGGCAAGACCGCAGCTATGGCTACACCTTC. It translates to CASSEYGTGQDRSYGYTF.

Comments on this clonotype: A read error may explain this, as a much larger clone is one base away. Without the conserved terminal phenylalanine or tryptophan, this CDR3 likely stems from a read error. V and J are TRBV18 and TRBJ2-7; D remains unclear. Germline-derived CDR1 and CDR2 are KGHSH and LQKENI. This CDR3 comprises 16 residues. Deletions cut 5 bases from V and 0 bases from J, with 17 bases between. CDR3 protein: CASSTRGQGVSYEQYL. The CDR3 DNA sequence: TGTGCCAGCTCAACCAGAGGCCAAGGAGTCTCCTACGAGCAGTACCTC.

This clonotype was counted ten times or more. The rearrangement uses TRBV15 and TRBJ1-3; perhaps TRBD1 as D (5 bases). Trimming pared 1 base from V and 7 bases from J, leaving 14 bases between. Per the germline V gene, CDR1 is LNHNV and CDR2 is YYDKDF (reference sequence). The CDR3 loop spans 15 amino acids. CDR3: CATSRAEHYRNTIYF. The DNA for the CDR3 is TGTGCCACCAGCAGAGCCGAACACTACAGGAACACCATATATTTT.

Many counts were recorded for this clonotype. The rearrangement uses TRBV12-3 or TRBV12-4 and TRBJ2-7; D gene unclear. The CDR3 has 14 amino acids. The V gene lost 5 bases and the J gene lost 1 base, with 12 bases spanning the gap. The DNA for the CDR3 is TGTGCCAGCAGTGTGAGTGGTCAATCCTACGAGCAGTACTTC. Protein: CASSVSGQSYEQYF.

The chain recombines TRBV8-2 with TRBJ1-2. TRBV8-2 is a listed pseudogene. This CDR3 is built from 16 residues. The CDR3 nucleotides read TGTGGCAGTGTAGTTGGTGATAGCCGAAGGACCTATGGCTACACCTTC. Translating it yields CGSVVGDSRRTYGYTF.

In regard to this clonotype: A much more abundant neighbour one base away suggests this may be a read error. The V and J genes are TRBV19 and TRBJ2-2, with 7 bases aligning to TRBD1. Germline V gives CDR1 LNHDA, CDR2 SQIVND (reference sequence). This CDR3 spans 15 amino acids. The CDR3: CASSFGQANAGELFF. CDR3 bases: TGTGCCAGTAGTTTTGGACAGGCGAACGCCGGGGAGCTGTTTTTT.

With respect to this clonotype: A read error may be the cause here, since a much bigger clone is one base away. V is TRBV5-3 and J is TRBJ1-1; D gene unclear. TRBV5-3 is an ORF, and what it does is uncertain. CDR3 size: 13 residues. Between the trimmed V and J ends, which lost 7 bases and 5 bases, there was a span of 15 bases. CDR3 region: CARSPLEITEAFF. The CDR3 nucleotides are TGTGCCAGATCGCCCTTGGAGATAACTGAAGCTTTCTTT.

As to this clonotype: This could be a read error, since a much larger clone is one nucleotide away. The rearrangement uses TRBV9 and TRBJ2-7, with TRBD2 identical over 8 bases. The CDR3 loop spans 17 amino acids. Germline CDR1 and CDR2: SGDLS and YYNGEE. CDR3 in amino acids: CANSPSDVAGLFWEQYF. The CDR3 coding sequence is TGTGCCAACAGCCCATCGGATGTAGCGGGACTCTTCTGGGAGCAGTACTTC.

This clonotype was found many times. The chain carries TRBV4-1 and TRBJ1-6; D may be TRBD1 (5 bases). CDR1 is MGHRA, CDR2 YSYEKL, per germline. Between the trimmed V and J ends, which lost 0 bases and 5 bases, there was a span of 8 bases. The length of the CDR3 is 15 residues. CDR3 in amino acids: CASSQERTNNSPLHF. The CDR3, as DNA: TGCGCCAGCAGCCAAGAAAGGACAAATAATTCACCCCTCCACTTT.